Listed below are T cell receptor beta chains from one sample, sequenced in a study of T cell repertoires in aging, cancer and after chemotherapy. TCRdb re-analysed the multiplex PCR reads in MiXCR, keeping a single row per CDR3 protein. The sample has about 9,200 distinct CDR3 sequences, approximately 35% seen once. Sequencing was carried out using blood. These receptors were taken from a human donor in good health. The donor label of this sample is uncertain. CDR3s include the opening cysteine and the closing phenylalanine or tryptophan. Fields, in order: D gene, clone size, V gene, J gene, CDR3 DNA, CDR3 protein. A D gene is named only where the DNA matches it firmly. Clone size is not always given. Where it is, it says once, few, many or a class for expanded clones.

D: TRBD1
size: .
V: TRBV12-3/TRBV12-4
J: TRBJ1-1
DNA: TGTGCCAGCATACCGACAGGGGGAGGGACTGAAGCTTTCTTT
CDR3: CASIPTGGGTEAFF

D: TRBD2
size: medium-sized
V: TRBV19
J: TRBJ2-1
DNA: TGTGCCAGTAGTTTGTCGGGGGGGCCTACCGACAATGAGCAGTTCTTC
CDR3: CASSLSGGPTDNEQFF

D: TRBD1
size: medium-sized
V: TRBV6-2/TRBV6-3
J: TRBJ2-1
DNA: TGTGCCAGCAGTCCCGGGACAGGCCGTATGAATGAGCAGTTCTTC
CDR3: CASSPGTGRMNEQFF

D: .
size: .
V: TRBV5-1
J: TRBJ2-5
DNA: TGCGCCAGCAGCCTTGGCCTCCGGGACACAGAAGAGACCCAGTACTTC
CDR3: CASSLGLRDTEETQYF

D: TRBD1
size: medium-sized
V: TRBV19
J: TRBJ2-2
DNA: TGTGCCAGTAGGGGGATCCGGGACAGCACCGGGGAGCTGTTTTTT
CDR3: CASRGIRDSTGELFF

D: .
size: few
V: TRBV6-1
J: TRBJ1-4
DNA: TGTGCCAGCAGCAGACCCAATAATGAAAAACTGTTTTTT
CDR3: CASSRPNNEKLFF

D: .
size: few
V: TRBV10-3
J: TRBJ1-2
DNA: TGTGCCATCAGGAATTCAGGGGAGGGCTATGGCTACACCTTC
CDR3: CAIRNSGEGYGYTF

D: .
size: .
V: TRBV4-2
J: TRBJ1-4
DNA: TGTGCCAGCAGCCGACATGGTGGCAGCCCGAATGAAAAACTGTTTTTT
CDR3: CASSRHGGSPNEKLFF

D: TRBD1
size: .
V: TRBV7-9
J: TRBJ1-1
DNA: TGTGCCAGCAGCCCCAGGGGGCTGGGCATGAACACTGAAGCTTTCTTT
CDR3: CASSPRGLGMNTEAFF

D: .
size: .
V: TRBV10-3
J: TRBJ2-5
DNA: TGTGCCATCAGTGAGTCCTGGGGGTGGGGAGAGACCCAGTACTTC
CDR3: CAISESWGWGETQYF

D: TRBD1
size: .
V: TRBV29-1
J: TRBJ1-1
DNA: TGCAGCGTTGCTCCGGGACAGGGGATGAACACTGAAGCTTTCTTT
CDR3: CSVAPGQGMNTEAFF

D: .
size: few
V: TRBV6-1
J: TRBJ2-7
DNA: TGTGCCAGCAGTCCGAGGTTCCAATACGAGCAGTACTTC
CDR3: CASSPRFQYEQYF

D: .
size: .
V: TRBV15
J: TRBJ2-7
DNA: TGTGCCACCAGCAAAAGGGCCGGGTTCTCCTACGAGCAGTACTTC
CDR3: CATSKRAGFSYEQYF

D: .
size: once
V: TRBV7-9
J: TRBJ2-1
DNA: TGTGCCAGCAGCTTAGTTGAAGGACCCAGGGACAATGAGCAGTTCTTC
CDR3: CASSLVEGPRDNEQFF

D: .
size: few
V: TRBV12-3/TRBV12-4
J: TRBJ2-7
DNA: TGTGCCAGCGGAAGGGGGGCCTACGAGCAGTACTTC
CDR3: CASGRGAYEQYF

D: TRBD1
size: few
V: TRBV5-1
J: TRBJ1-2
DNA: TGCGCCAGCAGCTTGGGAACAGGGGATTATGGCTACACCTTC
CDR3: CASSLGTGDYGYTF

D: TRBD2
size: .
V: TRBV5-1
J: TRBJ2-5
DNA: TGTGCCAGCAGCTCCGGACTAGCGGGGGGGCCGGGGGAGACCCAGTACTTC
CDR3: CASSSGLAGGPGETQYF

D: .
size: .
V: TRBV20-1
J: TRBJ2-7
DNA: TGCAGTGCTAGAGCTAGGCGGTCTTCCTACGAGCAGTACTTC
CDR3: CSARARRSSYEQYF

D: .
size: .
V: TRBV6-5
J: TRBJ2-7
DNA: TGTGCCAGCAGTTACGCCTTAGTCTCCTACGAGCAGTACTTC
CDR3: CASSYALVSYEQYF

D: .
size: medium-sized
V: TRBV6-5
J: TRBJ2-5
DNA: TGTGCCAGCAGTCCCCGGGGGGAGACCCAGTACTTC
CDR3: CASSPRGETQYF

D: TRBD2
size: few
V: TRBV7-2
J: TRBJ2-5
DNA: TGTGCCAGCAGCTTAGGGTTAAGGCGGGGGGAAGAGACCCAGTACTTC
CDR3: CASSLGLRRGEETQYF

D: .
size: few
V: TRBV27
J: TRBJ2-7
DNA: TGTGCCAGCAGTTTAAAGACCGCGGCGAACTACGAGCAGTACTTC
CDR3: CASSLKTAANYEQYF

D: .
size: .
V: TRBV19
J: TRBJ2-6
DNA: TGTGCCAGTAGTGTGGGTTTGGGGAGCTCTGGGGCCAACGTACTGACTTTC
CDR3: CASSVGLGSSGANVLTF

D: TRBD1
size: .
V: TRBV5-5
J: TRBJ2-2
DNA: TGCGCCAGCAGCTTGGGGGACAGATACACCGGGGAGCTGTTTTTT
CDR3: CASSLGDRYTGELFF

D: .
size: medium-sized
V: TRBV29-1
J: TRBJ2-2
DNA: TGCGGGGTAGGGAACACCGGGGAGCTGTTTTTT
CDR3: CGVGNTGELFF

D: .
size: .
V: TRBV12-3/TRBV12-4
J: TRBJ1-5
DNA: TGTGCCAGCAGTTTGGGTGGGGAGCCCCAGCATTTT
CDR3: CASSLGGEPQHF